The 26 T cell receptor beta chains below come from one sample, sequenced in a study of read filtering for tumor transcriptome and immune sequencing. Molecular barcoded adaptors covering alpha/delta and beta/gamma chains were used on roughly 400 ng RNA. TCRdb re-called the reads through MiXCR, storing one row per CDR3 protein. The profile shows 49,000 or so distinct CDR3 sequences, 12% of them singletons. Input material: a population of CD138-negative cells sorted from bone marrow. The receptor set was obtained from a donor at least 40 years old with multiple myeloma.

This clonotype was picked up many times. The V and J genes are TRBV4-1 and TRBJ1-3; D remains ambiguous. The ends were cut back, 5 bases at V and 0 bases at J, with 5 bases in the middle. The CDR3 extends over 13 amino acids. Germline V lookup: CDR1 MGHRA, CDR2 YSYEKL. CDR3 DNA: TGCGCCAGCAGCACCCACTCTGGAAACACCATATATTTT. Translating it yields CASSTHSGNTIYF.

Comment on this clonotype: This likely traces to a read error, being one base from a far larger clone. The gene calls are TRBV6-1 and TRBJ2-1; 10 bases are a match to TRBD2. CDR1 is MNHNS, CDR2 SASEGT, per germline. CDR3 length: 16 amino acids. The CDR3 is CASSGLGLARNNEQSF. The CDR3 DNA is TGTGCCAGCTCGGGGTTGGGACTAGCGAGAAACAATGAGCAGTCCTTC.

This clonotype was picked up many times. The chain uses TRBV27 and TRBJ1-1; D may be TRBD1 (5 bases). Trimming took 9 bases from V and 0 from J, leaving 11 bases between them. The germline CDR1 and CDR2 sequences are MNHEY and SMNVEV (reference sequence). The CDR3 is 13 residues long. This CDR3 is CASMGRMNTEAFF. The CDR3, as DNA: TGTGCCAGTATGGGACGGATGAACACTGAAGCTTTCTTT.

The chain employs TRBV19 and TRBJ1-3, with D perhaps TRBD1 (5 bases). There are 15 residues in the CDR3. CDR1 is LNHDA and CDR2 is SQIVND in the germline V gene (reference sequence). V shed 5 bases and J shed 3 bases, with 14 bases lying between them. In DNA form, the CDR3 reads TGTGCCAGTAGTGAATTGGGGACTTATGGAAACACCATATATTTT. As protein: CASSELGTYGNTIYF. The full variable domain, its missing parts supplied by reference TRBV19 and TRBJ1-3, is DGGITQSPKYLFRKEGQNVTLSCEQNLNHDAMYWYRQDPGQGLRLIYYSQIVNDFQKGDIAEGYSVSREKKESFPLTVTSAQKNPTAFYLCASSELGTYGNTIYFGEGSWLTVV.

This clonotype was counted at least ten times. V is TRBV5-1 and J is TRBJ2-5, with 8 bases matching TRBD1. Germline values: CDR1 SGHRS, CDR2 YFSETQ. V dropped 0 bases and J dropped 5; count of bases not matched to a gene: 9. This CDR3 region has 16 residues. The CDR3 bases are TGCGCCAGCAGCTTGGCCGATAGGACAGGGACGGAGACCCAGTACTTC. Its protein is CASSLADRTGTETQYF.

This clonotype was counted many times. J is TRBJ1-5 and V is TRBV7-9; D remains unclear. The CDR3 has 15 amino acids. CDR1 is SEHNR and CDR2 is FQNEAQ in the germline V gene (reference sequence). Trimming took off 1 base at V and 3 bases at J, with 10 bases between the two ends. CDR3 sequence reads: CASSLDGDINQPQHF. CDR3 DNA sequence: TGTGCCAGCAGCTTAGACGGGGATATCAATCAGCCCCAGCATTTT.

In its sample, this clonotype was seen many times. This rearrangement joins TRBV4-2 to TRBJ2-6, with D perhaps matching TRBD1 (5 bases). The V end was cut by 0 bases, the J end by 0 bases, with 6 bases between. The CDR3 consists of 16 residues. Germline V lookup: CDR1 LGHNA, CDR2 YNFKEQ. In DNA, the CDR3 is TGTGCCAGCAGCCAAGATGACAGCTCTGGGGCCAACGTCCTGACTTTC. Residues: CASSQDDSSGANVLTF.

By sample fraction, this clonotype is medium-sized (0.01 to 0.1%). The chain combines TRBV20-1 with TRBJ2-1; 11 nucleotides agree with TRBD2. The CDR3 covers 21 residues. J lost 0 bases, V lost 3 bases, and 19 bases had no gene match. Germline CDR1 DFQATT, CDR2 SNEGSKA (reference sequence). Here the CDR3 DNA reads TGCAGTGCTAGTGTGACTAGCGGGAACCATTCAAAGAGGACCTCCTACAATGAGCAGTTCTTC. This translates into CSASVTSGNHSKRTSYNEQFF.

This clonotype has only a few counts. The V gene is TRBV7-2, the J gene TRBJ1-2; perhaps TRBD1 as D (5 bases). This CDR3 comprises 14 residues. Trimming removed 6 bases from V and 4 bases from J, with 15 bases in between. Germline V CDR1 and CDR2: SGHTA, FQGNSA. The CDR3 region has the DNA TGTGCCAGCAGACAAGCGCGACAGATCTATGGCTACACCTTC. As protein: CASRQARQIYGYTF.

This clonotype was seen at least ten times. The chain uses TRBV19 and TRBJ2-1, with 11 positions matching TRBD2. J gave up 8 bases and V 6 bases, and 6 bases lay outside the gene matches. Germline V CDR1 and CDR2: LNHDA, SQIVND (reference sequence). The CDR3 runs to 14 residues. CDR3 DNA sequence: TGTGCCAGTAGCACGACTAGCGGGAACGATGAGCAGTTCTTC. Translating gives CASSTTSGNDEQFF.

Comment on this clonotype: A read error may account for a junction end that differs from germline. The chain combines TRBV7-2 with TRBJ2-1; D ambiguous. Germline CDR1 and CDR2: SGHTA and FQGNSA. The CDR3 is 12 residues long. The CDR3: CVSSWDGDDQFF. CDR3 coding DNA: TGTGTCAGCAGCTGGGATGGGGATGACCAGTTCTTC.

This clonotype has more than one count but fewer than ten. V usage is TRBV7-2 and J usage is TRBJ2-5; D is perhaps TRBD2 (5 bases). Trimming stripped 4 bases from V and 3 bases from J, with 12 bases between. Per the germline V gene, CDR1 is SGHTA and CDR2 is FQGNSA. The CDR3 length is 14 residues. The CDR3 sequence: CASSSMGVKETQYF. DNA of the CDR3: TGTGCCAGCAGCTCAATGGGAGTAAAAGAGACCCAGTACTTC.

This clonotype appeared many times. The chain has TRBV28 and TRBJ2-2, with unresolved D. The germline V gene has CDR1 MDHEN and CDR2 SYDVKM. The V end was cut by 9 bases, the J end by 2 bases, with 10 bases between. The CDR3 consists of 13 residues. The CDR3 DNA reads TGTGCCAGTCAGTCACCAAACACCGGGGAGCTGTTTTTT. Residues: CASQSPNTGELFF.

Turning to this clonotype: A far larger clone lies a single base away; this is likely a read error. The genes are TRBV7-9 and TRBJ2-3; TRBD2 matches 14 bases. The CDR3 length is 17 residues. Germline CDR1 is SEHNR and CDR2 is FQNEAQ (reference sequence). Unmatched junction bases numbered 7, after V lost 5 bases and J lost 3 bases. In DNA, the CDR3 is TGTGCCAGCAGCCCGGGACTAGCGGGAGAGCTGACAGATACGCAGTATTTT. Its protein product is CASSPGLAGELTDTQYF.

This clonotype has ten or more counts. The V gene is TRBV20-1, the J gene TRBJ2-2; TRBD2 matches 13 bases. The CDR3 is 16 amino acids. Per germline, CDR1 DFQATT and CDR2 SNEGSKA (reference sequence). The V segment lost 3 bases and the J segment 5 bases; nucleotides outside the gene matches: 6. CDR3 loop: CSASRTSGSFTGELFF. Written as DNA, the CDR3 is TGCAGTGCTAGCCGGACTAGCGGGAGTTTTACCGGGGAGCTGTTTTTT.

This clonotype was seen ten or more times. The chain carries TRBV20-1 and TRBJ2-1; 10 bases match TRBD2. Germline loops: CDR1 DFQATT, CDR2 SNEGSKA (reference sequence). The CDR3 runs 15 residues. The V and J ends lost 6 bases and 5 bases, in that order; junction bases with no gene match: 10. CDR3 sequence: CSASASSGGHNEQFF. For the CDR3, the DNA is TGCAGTGCCAGCGCCTCTAGCGGGGGCCACAATGAGCAGTTCTTC.

This clonotype has a count of ten or more. This may be a read error: a much more frequent sequence differs by one nucleotide. This chain links TRBV20-1 with TRBJ2-1; weak D call: TRBD2 (6 bases). The germline gives CDR1 DFQATT, CDR2 SNEGSKA (reference sequence). This CDR3 region has 16 residues. The CDR3 DNA reads as TGCAGTGCAAGAGCCGGGACTCAAGTGATAATAAGTGTGCAGTTCTTC. Protein product: CSARAGTQVIISVQFF.

The sample holds many counts of this clonotype. This sequence joins TRBV7-2 and TRBJ2-5, with D perhaps assigned TRBD1 or TRBD2 (5 bases each). V was cut by 2 bases and J by 5 bases, with 18 bases left in between. Germline V CDR1 and CDR2: SGHTA, FQGNSA. This CDR3 spans 16 amino acids. The DNA of the CDR3 is TGTGCCAGCAGCTTAATTGGGACGGGACCTAGGGAGACCCAGTACTTC. This encodes CASSLIGTGPRETQYF.

This clonotype has ten or more counts. The chain joins TRBV5-6 to TRBJ1-1; TRBD1 matches 8 bases. CDR1 SGHDT and CDR2 YYEEEE come from the germline V gene. Trimming at V came to 4 bases and at J to 6 bases, leaving 8 bases not matched to a gene. The CDR3 is 14 amino acids. For the CDR3, the DNA is TGTGCCAGCAGCAGAACAGGGACAGGCGCTGAAGCTTTCTTT. This encodes CASSRTGTGAEAFF.

Many counts were recorded for this clonotype. The rearrangement links TRBV10-1 to TRBJ1-1; 7 bases are shared with TRBD1. This CDR3 contains 16 residues. CDR1 is WNHNN and CDR2 is SYGVQD in the germline V gene (reference sequence). The V segment lost 0 bases and the J segment 4 bases; nucleotides outside the gene matches: 8. The CDR3 DNA reads as TGCGCCAGCAGTGAGTCCGTGGGGCAGGGGGGCACTGAAGCTTTCTTT. As protein: CASSESVGQGGTEAFF.

This clonotype is a singleton in its sample. A single base is all that separates this from a far larger clone, so a read error is likely. This sequence joins TRBV5-4 and TRBJ2-1; D is unclear. Per the germline V gene, CDR1 is SGHNT and CDR2 is YYREEE (reference sequence). The CDR3 length is 14 residues. CDR3: CASSLRSSYDEQFF. The CDR3 DNA sequence: TGTGCCAGCAGCTTGCGAAGCTCCTACGATGAGCAGTTCTTC. Complete variable domain (other parts from reference TRBV5-4 and TRBJ2-1): ETGVTQSPTHLIKTRGQQVTLRCSSQSGHNTVSWYQQALGQGPQFIFQYYREEENGRGNFPPRFSGLQFPNYSSELNVNALELDDSALYLCASSLRSSYDEQFFGPGTRLTVL.

About this clonotype itself: This may be a read error, as it is one base from a much larger clone. The rearrangement links TRBV6-5 to TRBJ1-1; D not resolved. CDR3 size: 13 residues. Germline V lookup: CDR1 MNHEY, CDR2 SVGAGI. Here the CDR3 reads CASSGRMNTEAVF. CDR3 nucleotides: TGTGCCAGCAGTGGCAGGATGAACACTGAAGCTGTCTTT.

Ten or more counts support this clonotype. This chain links TRBV24-1 with TRBJ2-3; 7 nucleotides align to TRBD2. The V gene's germline CDR1 is KGHDR and CDR2 SFDVKD. CDR3 size: 14 residues. The trim removed 2 bases at V and 4 bases at J, leaving 2 bases unmatched. Written as DNA, the CDR3 is TGTGCCACCAGTGATTCCGGGGGGTCAGATACGCAGTATTTT. Translation: CATSDSGGSDTQYF.

This clonotype has a count of ten or more. The rearrangement joins TRBV7-6 to TRBJ2-3; D not certain. The V gene lost 1 base and the J gene lost 7 bases, with 6 bases spanning the gap. Per germline, CDR1 SGHVS and CDR2 FNYEAQ. This CDR3 has 12 amino acids. CDR3 nucleotide sequence: TGTGCCAGCAGCTTAGAGCAGAATACGCAGTATTTT. Its translation: CASSLEQNTQYF.

Remarks on this clonotype: It may be a read error: a sequence one base away is much more abundant. The final CDR3 position lacks the conserved phenylalanine or tryptophan, pointing to a likely read error. The chain's CDR3 is CASRGNSYEQYL. The CDR3 nucleotides are TGTGCCAGCAGGGGCAACTCCTACGAGCAGTACCTC. V and J are TRBV25-1 and TRBJ2-7; no definite D call. V dropped 6 bases and J dropped 0 bases, with 6 bases sitting between them. This CDR3 is built from 12 residues. Germline CDR1 is MGHDK and CDR2 is SYGVNS.

Ten or more counts support this clonotype. The V and J genes are TRBV27 and TRBJ1-1, with 8 bases that match TRBD1. This CDR3 has 15 residues. Germline loops: CDR1 MNHEY, CDR2 SMNVEV (reference sequence). The V and J ends lost 10 bases and 1 base, in that order; junction bases with no gene match: 11. The CDR3 DNA sequence: TGTGCCACAAAATCAGGGGGCGTTCGGAACACTGAAGCTTTCTTT. Translating it yields CATKSGGVRNTEAFF.